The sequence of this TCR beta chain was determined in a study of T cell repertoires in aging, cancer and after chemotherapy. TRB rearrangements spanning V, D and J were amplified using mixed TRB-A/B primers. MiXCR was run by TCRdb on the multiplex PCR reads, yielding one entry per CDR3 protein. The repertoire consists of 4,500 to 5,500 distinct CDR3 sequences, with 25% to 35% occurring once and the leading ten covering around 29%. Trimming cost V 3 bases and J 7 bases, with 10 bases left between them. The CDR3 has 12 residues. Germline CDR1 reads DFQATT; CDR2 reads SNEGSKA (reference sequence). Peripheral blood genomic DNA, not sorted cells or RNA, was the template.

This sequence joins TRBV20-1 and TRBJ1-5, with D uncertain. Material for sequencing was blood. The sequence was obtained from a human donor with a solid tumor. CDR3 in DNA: TGCAGTGCTAGTTCCCGGGAACAGCCCCAGCATTTT. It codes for CSASSREQPQHF.